What follows describes a single T cell receptor beta chain. This sample is part of a study of blood T cell repertoires in COVID-19. Study background: COVID-19 samples collected from the United States, Italy and Spain covered acute and convalescent phases. PBMCs, B-cell-depleted T cells, or T cells were the source of the cDNA or gDNA that made up the material.

Recruited during active infection, patients (from Seattle) were subsequently followed longitudinally. This CDR3 has 16 residues. V was cut by 4 bases and J by 7 bases, with 24 bases left in between. Germline CDR1 reads SGHDT; CDR2 reads YYEEEE. The protocol was immunoSEQ multiplex PCR, while the TCRdb copy is restricted to in-frame clones and leaves out a portion. In the table there are about 410,000 clones, around 89% of which are singletons. The specimen sequenced was peripheral blood. This receptor was identified in a woman aged 35 to 49 with COVID-19, enrolled during active disease. V is TRBV5-6 and J is TRBJ2-7; perhaps TRBD2 as D (6 bases). The CDR3 DNA reads as TGTGCCAGCAGCGGAACACTGCGGGATACTGGTATGGAGCAGTACTTC. It codes for CASSGTLRDTGMEQYF.